This entry lists 5 T cell receptor beta chains sequenced from one sample in a study of blood T cell repertoires in COVID-19. TCRdb's copy holds only in-frame clones and misses some; the assay was immunoSEQ multiplex PCR. Among a few hundred thousand clones, around 91% were seen once, and the ten largest hold approximately 9.8%. The sequenced sample consisted of PBMCs or T cells enriched from blood (not recorded which). The receptors derive from a woman in her forties who had recovered from COVID-19.

The chain couples TRBV10-3 to TRBJ2-7; tentatively, D is TRBD2 (6 bases). V lost 0 bases to trimming and J lost 4 bases, with 13 bases between them. This CDR3 is 15 amino acids long. Germline CDR1 and CDR2: ENHRY and SYGVKD. CDR3 region: CAISESTSPSYEQYF. The DNA for the CDR3 is TGTGCCATCAGTGAGTCGACTAGTCCCTCGTACGAGCAGTACTTC.

The sample holds one count of this clone. The CDR3 nucleotides read TGTGCCAGCAAAGGGGGGGCGACTAACTATGGCTACACCTTC. Encoded protein: CASKGGATNYGYTF. The chain combines TRBV7-9 with TRBJ1-2, with D possibly matching TRBD1 (6 bases). Germline V gene data show CDR1 as SEHNR and CDR2 as FQNEAQ (reference sequence). CDR3 length equals 14 residues. The V end lost 7 bases, the J end lost 0 bases, and 12 bases lay between the germline ends.

This clone occurred many times. The rearrangement links TRBV7-9 to TRBJ1-2, with D perhaps matching TRBD1 (5 bases). Trimming pared 4 bases from V and 5 bases from J, leaving 17 bases between. Germline CDR1 SEHNR, CDR2 FQNEAQ (reference sequence). CDR3 length: 15 amino acids. In DNA, the CDR3 is TGTGCCAGCAGCTCAGGGTCCGCGAGTGGATATGGCTACACCTTC. It translates to CASSSGSASGYGYTF.

This chain links TRBV29-1 with TRBJ2-7; TRBD1 is a possible D gene (6 bases). Trimming left V 1 base short and J 9 bases short, with 31 bases between. The CDR3 extends over 18 amino acids. From germline, CDR1 is SQVTM and CDR2 ANQGSEA. The CDR3 reads CSVEVPHGGQSSVLWQYF. CDR3 DNA sequence: TGCAGCGTTGAAGTTCCCCATGGGGGACAAAGCAGCGTATTATGGCAGTACTTC.

The sample holds one count of this clone. The chain links TRBV19 to TRBJ2-1, with TRBD1 matching 7 bases. This CDR3 contains 16 residues. The junction had 10 bases not matched to a gene; V was cut back by 3 bases and J by 5 bases. Germline assignment: CDR1 LNHDA and CDR2 SQIVND (reference sequence). Here the CDR3 DNA reads TGTGCCAGTAGTATTACTAGGGGGCGTATCGACAATGAGCAGTTCTTC. Translated, it gives CASSITRGRIDNEQFF. Combining the CDR3 with reference TRBV19 and TRBJ2-1 gives the whole variable domain DGGITQSPKYLFRKEGQNVTLSCEQNLNHDAMYWYRQDPGQGLRLIYYSQIVNDFQKGDIAEGYSVSREKKESFPLTVTSAQKNPTAFYLCASSITRGRIDNEQFFGPGTRLTVL.